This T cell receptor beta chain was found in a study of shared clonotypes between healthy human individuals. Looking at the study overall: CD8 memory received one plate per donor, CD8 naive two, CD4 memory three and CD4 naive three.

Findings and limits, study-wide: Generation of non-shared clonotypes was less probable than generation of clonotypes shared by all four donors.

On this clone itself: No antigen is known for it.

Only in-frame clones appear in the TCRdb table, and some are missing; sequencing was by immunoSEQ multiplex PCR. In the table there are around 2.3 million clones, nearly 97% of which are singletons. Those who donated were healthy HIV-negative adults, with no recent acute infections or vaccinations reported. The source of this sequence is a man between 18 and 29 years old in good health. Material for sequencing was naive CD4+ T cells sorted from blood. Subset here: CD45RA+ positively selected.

The CDR3 is CASSPFQNSNGAEAFF. Here the CDR3 DNA reads TGTGCCAGCTCACCCTTCCAAAACTCCAACGGGGCTGAAGCTTTCTTT. The chain joins TRBV18 to TRBJ1-1; no reliable D call. V dropped 3 bases and J dropped 6 bases, with 20 bases sitting between them. This CDR3 spans 16 amino acids. CDR1 KGHSH and CDR2 LQKENI come from the germline V gene.